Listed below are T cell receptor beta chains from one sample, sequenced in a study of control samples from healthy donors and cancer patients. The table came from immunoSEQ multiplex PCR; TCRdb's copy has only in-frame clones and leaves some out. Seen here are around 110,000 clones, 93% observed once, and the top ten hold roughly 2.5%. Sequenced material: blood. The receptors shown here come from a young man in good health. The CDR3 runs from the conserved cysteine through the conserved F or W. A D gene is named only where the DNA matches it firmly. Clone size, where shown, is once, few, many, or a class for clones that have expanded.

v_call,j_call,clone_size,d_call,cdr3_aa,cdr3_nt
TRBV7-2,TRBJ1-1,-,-,CASSLQGRNTEAFF,TGTGCCAGCAGCCTCCAGGGGCGGAACACTGAAGCTTTCTTT
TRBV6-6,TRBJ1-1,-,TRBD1,CASSRRDRWAEAFF,TGTGCCAGCAGTAGGCGGGACAGGTGGGCTGAAGCTTTCTTT
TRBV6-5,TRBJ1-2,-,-,CASRPLDRVGYGYTF,TGTGCCAGCAGGCCCCTCGATAGGGTGGGCTATGGCTACACCTTC
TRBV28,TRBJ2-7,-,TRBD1,CASSSDRDRVGYEQYF,TGTGCCAGCAGTTCGGACCGGGACAGGGTTGGATACGAGCAGTACTTC
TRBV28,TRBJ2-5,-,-,CASSLGGAQETQYF,TGTGCCAGCAGTTTGGGGGGGGCCCAAGAGACCCAGTACTTC
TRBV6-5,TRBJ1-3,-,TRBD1,CASSYSGQGDTIYF,TGTGCCAGCAGTTACTCTGGACAGGGTGACACCATATATTTT
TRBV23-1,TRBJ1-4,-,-,CASSQGWGTPNEKLFF,TGCGCCAGCAGTCAAGGATGGGGGACACCTAATGAAAAACTGTTTTTT
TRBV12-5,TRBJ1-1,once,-,CASGLVVRTNTEAFF,TGTGCTAGTGGTTTGGTAGTAAGGACGAACACTGAAGCTTTCTTT
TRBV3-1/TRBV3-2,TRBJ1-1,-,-,CASSPLGFPNTEAFF,TGTGCCAGCAGCCCGTTAGGGTTCCCGAACACTGAAGCTTTCTTT
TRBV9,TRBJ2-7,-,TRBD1,CASSPTQGDGQYF,TGTGCCAGCAGCCCCACACAGGGGGACGGGCAGTACTTC
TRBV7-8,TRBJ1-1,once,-,CASGGKGYTEAFF,TGTGCCAGTGGGGGGAAAGGTTACACTGAAGCTTTCTTT
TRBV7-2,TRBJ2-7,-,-,CASSFYLRPYEQYF,TGTGCCAGCAGCTTCTATTTGAGACCCTACGAGCAGTACTTC
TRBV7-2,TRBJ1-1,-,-,CASSFGSRGGAATEAFF,TGTGCCAGCAGCTTTGGGTCTCGTGGAGGTGCGGCCACTGAAGCTTTCTTT
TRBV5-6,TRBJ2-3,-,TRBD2,CASSPGGDTQYF,TGTGCCAGCAGCCCCGGGGGGGATACGCAGTATTTT
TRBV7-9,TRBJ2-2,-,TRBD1,CASSSRDRGGTGELFF,TGTGCCAGCAGCTCCCGGGACAGGGGAGGCACCGGGGAGCTGTTTTTT
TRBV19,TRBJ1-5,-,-,CASGGTGINQPQHF,TGTGCCAGCGGGGGCACCGGTATTAATCAGCCCCAGCATTTT
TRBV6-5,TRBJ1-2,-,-,CASHPSRGHGYTF,TGTGCCAGCCACCCCTCCCGGGGGCATGGCTACACCTTC
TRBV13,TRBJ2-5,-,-,CASSGGAPTETQYF,TGTGCCAGCAGCGGGGGGGCCCCGACGGAGACCCAGTACTTC
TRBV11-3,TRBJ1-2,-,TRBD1,CASSPPDRVGANYGYTF,TGTGCCAGCAGCCCGCCCGACAGGGTCGGTGCTAACTATGGCTACACCTTC
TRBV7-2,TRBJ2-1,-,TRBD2,CASSLLRLAGGRYNEQFF,TGTGCCAGCAGCTTATTACGGCTAGCGGGGGGTCGATACAATGAGCAGTTCTTC
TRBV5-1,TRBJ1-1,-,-,CASSATRMNTEAFF,TGCGCCAGCAGCGCCACGCGGATGAACACTGAAGCTTTCTTT
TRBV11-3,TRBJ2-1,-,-,CASSSLSEQFF,TGTGCCAGCAGCTCTCTTAGTGAGCAGTTCTTC
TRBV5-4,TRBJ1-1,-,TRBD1,CASSLASGTGGAGTEAFF,TGTGCCAGCAGCTTGGCATCGGGGACAGGGGGCGCGGGGACTGAAGCTTTCTTT
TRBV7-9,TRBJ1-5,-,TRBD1,CASSLGGRQGNQPQHF,TGTGCCAGCAGCCTCGGGGGGAGACAGGGGAATCAGCCCCAGCATTTT
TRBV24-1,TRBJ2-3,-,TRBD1,CATSEPTGGGHTDTQYF,TGTGCCACCAGTGAGCCTACAGGGGGCGGACACACAGATACGCAGTATTTT
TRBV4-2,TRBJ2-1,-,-,CASSQVFGSYNEQFF,TGTGCCAGCAGCCAAGTATTCGGCTCCTACAATGAGCAGTTCTTC
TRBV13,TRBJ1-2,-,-,CASSLGVLGCTF,TGTGCCAGCAGCCTCGGGGTCCTCGGGTGCACCTTC
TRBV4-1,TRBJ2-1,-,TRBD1,CASSQAQGTEQFF,TGCGCCAGCAGCCAGGCACAGGGGACTGAGCAGTTCTTC
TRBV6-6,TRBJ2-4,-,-,CASSGLAKNIQYF,TGTGCCAGCAGTGGACTAGCCAAAAACATTCAGTACTTC
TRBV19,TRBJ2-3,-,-,CASSPGITDTQYF,TGTGCCAGTAGTCCCGGGATAACGGATACGCAGTATTTT
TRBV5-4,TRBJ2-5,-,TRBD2,CASSSGGEETQYF,TGTGCCAGCTCTAGCGGGGGAGAAGAGACCCAGTACTTC
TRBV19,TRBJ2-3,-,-,CAGSMQQGNFADTQYF,TGTGCCGGTAGTATGCAACAGGGTAATTTTGCAGATACGCAGTATTTT
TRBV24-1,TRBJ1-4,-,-,CATSDSRWGRLFF,TGTGCCACCAGTGATTCGAGATGGGGTCGACTGTTTTTT
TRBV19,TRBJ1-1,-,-,CASTTPTTRNEAFF,TGTGCCAGTACCACCCCAACCACCCGGAATGAAGCTTTCTTT
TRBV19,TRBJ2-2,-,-,CASSIQGWTGELFF,TGTGCCAGTAGTATCCAGGGTTGGACCGGGGAGCTGTTTTTT
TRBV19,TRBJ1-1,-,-,CASSILTEAFF,TGTGCCAGTAGTATACTCACTGAAGCTTTCTTT
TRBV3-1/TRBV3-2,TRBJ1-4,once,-,CASSPGTPGLFF,TGTGCCAGCAGCCCCGGGACCCCGGGTCTGTTTTTT
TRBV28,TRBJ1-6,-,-,CASSLNQKNSPLHF,TGTGCCAGCAGTTTAAATCAGAAGAATTCACCCCTCCACTTT
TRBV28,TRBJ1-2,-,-,CASSFLTEEANYGYTF,TGTGCCAGCAGTTTCCTGACCGAAGAGGCTAACTATGGCTACACCTTC
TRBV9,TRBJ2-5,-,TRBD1,CASSSGQGALETQYF,TGTGCCAGCAGCTCAGGACAGGGGGCTTTGGAGACCCAGTACTTC